Listed below are T cell receptor beta chains from one sample, sequenced in a study of cytotoxic CD8 clonotypes in ibrutinib-treated CLL. Sequencing used immunoSEQ multiplex PCR; TCRdb keeps in-frame clones, though not all of them. This sample has 43,000 or so clones, with approximately 65% found just once. The sample in question was PBMCs, obtained after 24 months of ibrutinib treatment. The origin of the receptors is a human donor with chronic lymphocytic leukemia. Both conserved end residues are part of each CDR3. Some rows have no size entry. The others give once, few or many, or a class for an expanded clone.

v_call clone_size cdr3_aa
TRBV5-6 NA CASSLIGAEQFF
TRBV29-1 NA CSVEPSTARAGYTF
TRBV5-4 NA CASSRSGGGINEQFF
TRBV2 NA CASYRGTEAFF
TRBV9 NA CASNSGSGNHEQYF
TRBV29-1 NA CSVEGQYNEQFF
TRBV7-2 NA CASSPYTGELFF
TRBV19 NA CASTDAEAAAYGYTF
TRBV19 NA CASSIGGYIDQPQHF
TRBV5-4 NA CASSLVGYNEQFF
TRBV18 NA CASSPPLAGSPYEQYF
TRBV19 NA CASSITGDISYEQYF
TRBV4-1 NA CASSQEGSRGVEEQFF
TRBV10-2 NA CASSGTSSNEKLFF
TRBV6-4 NA CASSPKTGVAEAFF
TRBV7-7 NA CASSRKDSIQETQYF
TRBV6-6 NA CASSYSLGWSAGELFF
TRBV7-2 NA CASSLADSTDTQYF
TRBV28 few CASSPSQLRNYGYTF
TRBV19 NA CASARGSNQPQHF
TRBV15 NA CATSRYESPYEQYF
TRBV13 NA CASSLQPGQYF
TRBV15 NA CATSRASSRGTDTQYF
TRBV7-8 few CASSFMTAPYGYTF
TRBV6-1 NA CASRPGLAVNNEQFF
TRBV11-3 NA CASSLRAGNTQYF
TRBV6-5 few CASSWSRRYTGELFF
TRBV12-2 NA CASRLLAGGYQPQHF
TRBV7-3 once CASSGTGMNTEAFF
TRBV7-9 NA CASNSGRGQETQYF
TRBV28 NA CASSFSLAGLSYEQYF
TRBV4-2 NA CASRGPSSGNTIYF
TRBV28 once CASSFRGAEKLFF
TRBV6-5 NA CASSYGGKLFF
TRBV7-3 few CASSLGVGNSPLHF
TRBV13 NA CASSFLATDTQYF
TRBV6-1 many CASSEAGIKPFF